Listed below are T cell receptor beta chains from one sample, sequenced in a study of T-cell memory formation after mild COVID-19. Using its own MiXCR run on the 5' RACE reads, TCRdb lists one record per CDR3 protein. The table records about 540,000 distinct CDR3 sequences, approximately 20% of them present only once. Specimen: PBMCs or a T cell subset sorted from them (not recorded which). The source of these receptors is an adult woman who had mild COVID-19 (a few samples of this study predate the infection). Cell type and time point are not known. Each CDR3 is given with its conserved first and last residue. Each record gives: D gene, J gene, V gene, clone size, CDR3 DNA, CDR3 protein. The D gene is left open where the match is weak. A clone size is listed for some rows: how often the clone was seen (once, few, many), or a class if it is expanded.

D gene: TRBD1
J gene: TRBJ1-4
V gene: TRBV20-1
clone size: .
CDR3 DNA: TGCAGTGCTGGACAGGGGGCGGCTGAAAAACTGTTTTTT
CDR3 protein: CSAGQGAAEKLFF

D gene: TRBD1
J gene: TRBJ1-4
V gene: TRBV12-3/TRBV12-4
clone size: .
CDR3 DNA: TGTGCCAGCAGTTTCGGACAGGGAGGAAAACTGTTTTTT
CDR3 protein: CASSFGQGGKLFF

D gene: .
J gene: TRBJ1-2
V gene: TRBV5-4
clone size: .
CDR3 DNA: TGTGCCAGCAGCGGGGCCGGAAAACCCTATGGCTACACCTTC
CDR3 protein: CASSGAGKPYGYTF

D gene: .
J gene: TRBJ2-7
V gene: TRBV6-5
clone size: many
CDR3 DNA: TGTGCCAGCAGTTACCACCACGAGCAGTACTTC
CDR3 protein: CASSYHHEQYF

D gene: TRBD1
J gene: TRBJ1-2
V gene: TRBV7-9
clone size: few
CDR3 DNA: TGTGCCAGCAGTCCTGTCTGGGACAGGGGCTATGGCTACACCTTC
CDR3 protein: CASSPVWDRGYGYTF

D gene: TRBD2
J gene: TRBJ2-7
V gene: TRBV15
clone size: .
CDR3 DNA: TGTGCCACCAGCAGTTCCGGGACTAGCGGATCATACGAGCAGTACTTC
CDR3 protein: CATSSSGTSGSYEQYF

D gene: TRBD1
J gene: TRBJ2-5
V gene: TRBV7-9
clone size: .
CDR3 DNA: TGTGCCAGCAAGGGGGCACGGCAAGAGACCCAGTACTTC
CDR3 protein: CASKGARQETQYF

D gene: .
J gene: TRBJ2-1
V gene: TRBV20-1
clone size: .
CDR3 DNA: TGCAGTGCTAGGCGGGGACCCTACAATGAGCAGTTCTTC
CDR3 protein: CSARRGPYNEQFF

D gene: TRBD1
J gene: TRBJ1-1
V gene: TRBV4-3
clone size: many
CDR3 DNA: TGCGCCAGCAGCCAGGGATCGGGACAGGGCGCGAGAGGGGCTTTCTTT
CDR3 protein: CASSQGSGQGARGAFF

D gene: TRBD1
J gene: TRBJ1-5
V gene: TRBV5-4
clone size: .
CDR3 DNA: TGTGCCAGCAGCTTGGGGACAGGGAACGCTCAGCCCCAGCATTTT
CDR3 protein: CASSLGTGNAQPQHF

D gene: TRBD1
J gene: TRBJ1-5
V gene: TRBV7-2
clone size: few
CDR3 DNA: TGTGCCAGCAGCTTGGGCAGGGGGCGAAGTCAGCCCCAGCATTTT
CDR3 protein: CASSLGRGRSQPQHF

D gene: TRBD1
J gene: TRBJ1-2
V gene: TRBV5-8
clone size: many
CDR3 DNA: TGTGCCAGCAGCAGGCTACGGACAGGGTCGGCTAACTATGGCTACACCTTC
CDR3 protein: CASSRLRTGSANYGYTF

D gene: TRBD1
J gene: TRBJ1-2
V gene: TRBV10-3
clone size: few
CDR3 DNA: TGTGCCATCAGTGCCCCTGACAGGGCCAGCTATGGCTACACCTTC
CDR3 protein: CAISAPDRASYGYTF

D gene: TRBD1
J gene: TRBJ1-1
V gene: TRBV7-6
clone size: few
CDR3 DNA: TGTGCCAGCAGCTTAGGATTGGGACAGGGATACACTGAAGCTTTCTTT
CDR3 protein: CASSLGLGQGYTEAFF

D gene: .
J gene: TRBJ1-2
V gene: TRBV5-1
clone size: .
CDR3 DNA: TGCGCCAGCAGCTCCCAGGGCTCGGGCTACACCTTC
CDR3 protein: CASSSQGSGYTF

D gene: .
J gene: TRBJ1-1
V gene: TRBV24-1
clone size: .
CDR3 DNA: TGTGCCACCAGTGATGCAGGGGAGGGTACTGAAGCTTTCTTT
CDR3 protein: CATSDAGEGTEAFF

D gene: .
J gene: TRBJ2-1
V gene: TRBV24-1
clone size: .
CDR3 DNA: TGTGCCACCAGTGATACATCGGGGGTCAGTGCCTACAATGAGCAGTTCTTC
CDR3 protein: CATSDTSGVSAYNEQFF

D gene: TRBD1
J gene: TRBJ1-5
V gene: TRBV6-2/TRBV6-3
clone size: .
CDR3 DNA: TGTGCCAGCAGCCCAGGACAGGGAGTAGTAAGCAATCAGCCCCAGCATTTT
CDR3 protein: CASSPGQGVVSNQPQHF

D gene: .
J gene: TRBJ1-1
V gene: TRBV20-1
clone size: .
CDR3 DNA: TGCAGTGCTAAATTTGGGGCACCCGACACTGAAGCTTTCTTT
CDR3 protein: CSAKFGAPDTEAFF

D gene: .
J gene: TRBJ2-7
V gene: TRBV27
clone size: .
CDR3 DNA: TGTGCCAGCAGCTCCAACGTGAGGGGCCCCCCTCTCTACGAGCAGTACTTC
CDR3 protein: CASSSNVRGPPLYEQYF

D gene: .
J gene: TRBJ2-6
V gene: TRBV5-1
clone size: few
CDR3 DNA: TGCGCCAGCAGCTTGGAAGGTCCGATGGGGTACTCTGGGGCCAACGTCCTGACTTTC
CDR3 protein: CASSLEGPMGYSGANVLTF

D gene: .
J gene: TRBJ2-2
V gene: TRBV7-9
clone size: .
CDR3 DNA: TGTGCCAGCAGCCACCAGGGAGTCGCGAACACCGGGGAGCTGTTTTTT
CDR3 protein: CASSHQGVANTGELFF

D gene: .
J gene: TRBJ2-7
V gene: TRBV30
clone size: few
CDR3 DNA: TGTGCCTGGGACAGGTTCGGCACCTACGAGCAGTACTTC
CDR3 protein: CAWDRFGTYEQYF

D gene: .
J gene: TRBJ2-5
V gene: TRBV29-1
clone size: few
CDR3 DNA: TGCAGCGTTGCACGGAACCGGGCGACGGGTGAGACCCAGTACTTC
CDR3 protein: CSVARNRATGETQYF

D gene: .
J gene: TRBJ2-3
V gene: TRBV10-3
clone size: .
CDR3 DNA: TGTGCCATCAGTGAGCCATCTAGCGTCGCTCAGACAGATACGCAGTATTTT
CDR3 protein: CAISEPSSVAQTDTQYF

D gene: TRBD1
J gene: TRBJ1-1
V gene: TRBV13
clone size: .
CDR3 DNA: TGTGCCAGCAGCTACTACCGACAGGGTAGGAACACTGAAGCTTTCTTT
CDR3 protein: CASSYYRQGRNTEAFF

D gene: .
J gene: TRBJ1-6
V gene: TRBV18
clone size: few
CDR3 DNA: TGTGCCAGCTCACCGAGTGGGGGTAATTCACCCCTCCACTTT
CDR3 protein: CASSPSGGNSPLHF

D gene: TRBD1
J gene: TRBJ2-7
V gene: TRBV6-2/TRBV6-3
clone size: few
CDR3 DNA: TGTGCCAGCAGGGGATCGGGACAGGAGTACTACGAGCAGTACTTC
CDR3 protein: CASRGSGQEYYEQYF

D gene: TRBD2
J gene: TRBJ2-7
V gene: TRBV7-2
clone size: .
CDR3 DNA: TGTGCCAGCAGCTTAGTTCGAGGGACTAGCACCTTC
CDR3 protein: CASSLVRGTSTF

D gene: .
J gene: TRBJ1-2
V gene: TRBV6-2/TRBV6-3
clone size: .
CDR3 DNA: TGTGCCAGCAGTACCCAGTTGGACGGCTACACCTTC
CDR3 protein: CASSTQLDGYTF

D gene: TRBD2
J gene: TRBJ2-5
V gene: TRBV6-5
clone size: .
CDR3 DNA: TGTGCCAGCAGCCCTAGCCTAGCGGGACGACAAGAGACCCAGTACTTC
CDR3 protein: CASSPSLAGRQETQYF

D gene: .
J gene: TRBJ2-2
V gene: TRBV6-1
clone size: .
CDR3 DNA: TGTGCCAGCAGTGAGGGGGGCCTGAACACCGGGGAGCTGTTTTTT
CDR3 protein: CASSEGGLNTGELFF

D gene: .
J gene: TRBJ2-6
V gene: TRBV24-1
clone size: .
CDR3 DNA: TGTGCCACCAGTGATTTTGAGAGCTCTGGGGCCAACGTCCTGACTTTC
CDR3 protein: CATSDFESSGANVLTF

D gene: TRBD1
J gene: TRBJ1-2
V gene: TRBV4-1
clone size: few
CDR3 DNA: TGCGCCAGCAGCCAAGGGACAGGGTTTTATGGCTACACCTTC
CDR3 protein: CASSQGTGFYGYTF

D gene: .
J gene: TRBJ2-4
V gene: TRBV5-1
clone size: .
CDR3 DNA: TGCGCCAGGGTGGTTCCGCGGGACCTAGCCAAAAACATTCAGTACTTC
CDR3 protein: CARVVPRDLAKNIQYF

D gene: .
J gene: TRBJ2-3
V gene: TRBV4-2
clone size: many
CDR3 DNA: TGTGCCAGCAGCCATTCCCAGCGCCCTAGCACAGATACGCAGTATTTT
CDR3 protein: CASSHSQRPSTDTQYF

D gene: .
J gene: TRBJ2-1
V gene: TRBV5-1
clone size: .
CDR3 DNA: TGCGCCAGCAGCTTGGTAACCAGGGATGGTGGCAATGAGCAGTTCTTC
CDR3 protein: CASSLVTRDGGNEQFF

D gene: .
J gene: TRBJ1-2
V gene: TRBV29-1
clone size: few
CDR3 DNA: TGCAGCGTGGCCCTTACTGACAACTATGGCTACACCTTC
CDR3 protein: CSVALTDNYGYTF

D gene: .
J gene: TRBJ2-5
V gene: TRBV6-6
clone size: many
CDR3 DNA: TGTGCCAGCAGTTACCCCGACAGACAAGAGACCCAGTACTTC
CDR3 protein: CASSYPDRQETQYF

D gene: .
J gene: TRBJ2-3
V gene: TRBV29-1
clone size: few
CDR3 DNA: TGCAGCGTTATCCCCGGGAGTGATACGCAGTATTTT
CDR3 protein: CSVIPGSDTQYF

D gene: .
J gene: TRBJ2-1
V gene: TRBV11-2
clone size: .
CDR3 DNA: TGTGTCGAGGGCAATTACAATGAGCAGTTCTTC
CDR3 protein: CVEGNYNEQFF

D gene: .
J gene: TRBJ2-5
V gene: TRBV4-1
clone size: .
CDR3 DNA: TGCGCCAGCAGCCAAGAGAACTACGAAGAGACCCAGTACTTC
CDR3 protein: CASSQENYEETQYF

D gene: TRBD1
J gene: TRBJ2-7
V gene: TRBV20-1
clone size: few
CDR3 DNA: TGCAGTGCCACGGGACAGGGGGCCTACGAGCAGTACTTC
CDR3 protein: CSATGQGAYEQYF

D gene: .
J gene: TRBJ2-3
V gene: TRBV7-3
clone size: .
CDR3 DNA: TGTGCCAGCAGCTTACAGGAGGGAGGTGGCACAGATACGCAGTATTTT
CDR3 protein: CASSLQEGGGTDTQYF

D gene: .
J gene: TRBJ1-6
V gene: TRBV4-1
clone size: few
CDR3 DNA: TGCGCCAGCAGCCAAGCGCTGGCAGGGGCACGGAATTCACCCCTCCACTTT
CDR3 protein: CASSQALAGARNSPLHF